Listed below are T cell receptor beta chains from one sample, sequenced in a study of cytomegalovirus exposure and HLA in healthy donors. Profiling relied on immunoSEQ multiplex PCR, and the TCRdb table lists in-frame clones only, not all of them. The sample totals 160,000 or so clones. The sequenced material came from PBMCs. Receptor source: a young man in good health and CMV-seronegative. The CDR3 runs from the conserved cysteine through the conserved F or W. A D gene is named only where the DNA matches it firmly. A clone size is listed for some rows: how often the clone was seen (once, few, many), or a class if it is expanded.

TRBV10-1	.	TRBJ2-5	TRBD1	CASSEFRQGQETQYF	TGCGCCAGCAGTGAGTTCCGACAGGGCCAAGAGACCCAGTACTTC
TRBV7-9	.	TRBJ2-3	.	CASSAPRGGVRTDTQYF	TGTGCCAGCAGCGCTCCGAGGGGAGGTGTTCGCACAGATACGCAGTATTTT
TRBV25-1	.	TRBJ1-1	.	CASSDLREAFF	TGTGCCAGCAGTGATCTCAGGGAAGCTTTCTTT
TRBV18	.	TRBJ1-5	TRBD1	CASSLDDRGGQPQHF	TGTGCCAGCTCACTCGATGACAGGGGAGGTCAGCCCCAGCATTTT
TRBV29-1	.	TRBJ2-7	TRBD2	CSVTTSGIYEQYF	TGCAGCGTTACGACTAGCGGGATCTACGAGCAGTACTTC
TRBV7-9	.	TRBJ2-7	.	CASSSGGFEQYF	TGTGCCAGCAGCTCTGGCGGGTTTGAGCAGTACTTC
TRBV7-9	.	TRBJ2-5	.	CASSLSPGEGEETQYF	TGTGCCAGCAGCTTATCACCGGGAGAAGGGGAAGAGACCCAGTACTTC
TRBV6-5	.	TRBJ1-1	.	CASKPGGSTEAFF	TGTGCCAGCAAGCCGGGGGGCAGCACTGAAGCTTTCTTT
TRBV7-8	.	TRBJ2-5	.	CASSPDSQETQYF	TGTGCCAGCAGCCCGGACAGTCAAGAGACCCAGTACTTC
TRBV7-9	.	TRBJ1-1	.	CASSLARQPNTEAFF	TGTGCCAGCAGCTTAGCGAGACAGCCGAACACTGAAGCTTTCTTT
TRBV19	.	TRBJ1-5	.	CASSAQDQPQHF	TGTGCCAGTAGTGCGCAGGATCAGCCCCAGCATTTT
TRBV7-7	.	TRBJ2-3	.	CASSLDLGDTQYF	TGTGCCAGCAGCTTAGATCTGGGCGATACGCAGTATTTT
TRBV18	.	TRBJ2-3	TRBD1	CASSPPTGADTQYF	TGTGCCAGCTCACCACCTACAGGGGCAGATACGCAGTATTTT
TRBV6-5	.	TRBJ1-5	.	CASSYGGADQPQHF	TGTGCCAGCAGTTATGGAGGGGCGGATCAGCCCCAGCATTTT
TRBV5-5	.	TRBJ2-5	TRBD2	CASSLLAGALQETQYF	TGTGCCAGCAGCTTGCTAGCGGGAGCCCTCCAAGAGACCCAGTACTTC
TRBV6-1	.	TRBJ2-7	TRBD1	CASILDRALYEQYF	TGTGCCAGCATTCTGGACAGGGCCCTTTACGAGCAGTACTTC
TRBV6-5	.	TRBJ2-7	TRBD1	CASSRTGGNYEQYF	TGTGCCAGCAGTCGGACAGGGGGCAATTACGAGCAGTACTTC
TRBV28	.	TRBJ2-7	.	CASSYAASYEQYF	TGTGCCAGCAGTTATGCGGCCTCCTACGAGCAGTACTTC
TRBV18	.	TRBJ2-5	.	CASSPGQGQETQYF	TGTGCCAGCTCACCAGGGCAGGGGCAGGAGACCCAGTACTTC
TRBV19	.	TRBJ1-3	.	CASSIVESGNTIYF	TGTGCCAGTAGTATCGTGGAGTCTGGAAACACCATATATTTT
TRBV7-8	.	TRBJ1-4	.	CASSLGVAHEKLFF	TGTGCCAGCAGCTTAGGGGTAGCCCATGAAAAACTGTTTTTT
TRBV5-5	.	TRBJ1-5	TRBD1	CASSLGPGQGVSRNQPQHF	TGTGCCAGCAGCTTGGGACCGGGACAGGGGGTATCGCGCAATCAGCCCCAGCATTTT
TRBV5-1	.	TRBJ2-1	.	CASSLAGRDYNEQFF	TGCGCCAGCAGCTTGGCCGGGCGGGATTACAATGAGCAGTTCTTC
TRBV27	.	TRBJ1-2	TRBD1	CASGRKDRSYGYTF	TGTGCCAGCGGAAGGAAGGACAGGAGCTATGGCTACACCTTC
TRBV11-2	.	TRBJ2-1	TRBD1	CASSLVGTGIYNEQFF	TGTGCCAGCAGCTTAGTGGGGACAGGGATTTACAATGAGCAGTTCTTC
TRBV5-1	.	TRBJ2-1	TRBD2	CASSLALAGFRDEQFF	TGCGCCAGCAGCTTGGCGCTAGCGGGGTTTCGGGATGAGCAGTTCTTC
TRBV12-5	.	TRBJ1-2	.	CASGLSGVGYGYTF	TGTGCTAGTGGTTTGTCAGGGGTTGGCTATGGCTACACCTTC
TRBV29-1	.	TRBJ2-1	.	CSVPGGRGTYNEQFF	TGCAGCGTCCCAGGGGGGCGGGGAACCTACAATGAGCAGTTCTTC
TRBV6-4	.	TRBJ1-1	.	CASSDSNAGFDTEAFF	TGTGCCAGCAGTGACTCGAATGCAGGGTTCGATACTGAAGCTTTCTTT
TRBV27	.	TRBJ2-7	.	CASSVKSREAPRGYEQYF	TGTGCCAGCAGTGTTAAGAGTAGGGAGGCCCCCCGCGGCTACGAGCAGTACTTC
TRBV30	.	TRBJ1-2	TRBD1	CAWSSRTGNYGYTF	TGTGCCTGGAGTTCTCGGACAGGGAACTATGGCTACACCTTC
TRBV10-2	.	TRBJ2-2	.	CASRNRANTGELFF	TGCGCCAGCAGAAACAGGGCCAACACCGGGGAGCTGTTTTTT
TRBV29-1	.	TRBJ1-1	TRBD1	CSVEGQGNTEAFF	TGCAGCGTTGAGGGACAGGGGAACACTGAAGCTTTCTTT
TRBV7-8	.	TRBJ2-5	TRBD1	CASSSRGTGDRYF	TGTGCCAGCAGCTCAAGAGGGACAGGGGATCGGTACTTC
TRBV19	.	TRBJ1-5	.	CASSPRQGNQPQHF	TGTGCCAGTAGTCCAAGACAGGGCAATCAGCCCCAGCATTTT
TRBV18	.	TRBJ2-7	TRBD2	CASSPGLAGGRGEQYF	TGTGCCAGCTCACCTGGACTAGCGGGAGGGCGGGGCGAGCAGTACTTC
TRBV27	.	TRBJ2-1	TRBD1	CASSLRNRGRTYNEQFF	TGTGCCAGCAGTTTACGGAACAGGGGACGAACGTACAATGAGCAGTTCTTC
TRBV18	.	TRBJ1-1	.	CASSPRPETEAFF	TGTGCCAGCTCACCACGGCCAGAAACTGAAGCTTTCTTT
TRBV11-2	.	TRBJ2-1	TRBD1	CASSYGTGTHNEQFF	TGTGCCAGCAGCTACGGGACAGGGACCCACAATGAGCAGTTCTTC
TRBV10-2	.	TRBJ1-3	.	CASSSPGDGNTIYF	TGCGCCAGCAGCTCCCCAGGGGACGGAAACACCATATATTTT
TRBV6-1	.	TRBJ1-2	TRBD1	CASSEFDRAPLYGYTF	TGTGCCAGCAGTGAATTTGACAGGGCGCCTCTCTATGGCTACACCTTC
TRBV7-3	.	TRBJ1-4	.	CASSSYATNEKLFF	TGTGCCAGCAGCTCGTATGCAACTAATGAAAAACTGTTTTTT
TRBV4-2	medium-sized	TRBJ2-2	TRBD2	CASSQEGLAGAVGELFF	TGTGCCAGCAGCCAAGAGGGGCTAGCGGGAGCGGTCGGGGAGCTGTTTTTT
TRBV28	.	TRBJ2-5	.	CASRAVQETQYF	TGTGCCAGCAGGGCAGTCCAAGAGACCCAGTACTTC
TRBV6-1	.	TRBJ1-1	.	CASSGPRQLMNTEAFF	TGTGCCAGCAGTGGACCCCGACAGCTCATGAACACTGAAGCTTTCTTT
TRBV5-4	.	TRBJ2-7	TRBD1	CASSLTGEEQYF	TGTGCCAGCAGCCTAACAGGGGAGGAGCAGTACTTC
TRBV6-5	.	TRBJ2-7	TRBD1	CASSRDRAREQYF	TGTGCCAGCAGTCGGGACAGGGCGCGAGAGCAGTACTTC
TRBV28	.	TRBJ1-2	.	CASSGQSYYGYTF	TGTGCCAGCAGTGGACAGTCGTACTATGGCTACACCTTC
TRBV5-1	.	TRBJ2-6	.	CASSFSGARANVLTF	TGCGCCAGCAGCTTCTCAGGGGCTAGAGCCAACGTCCTGACTTTC
TRBV6-5	.	TRBJ1-1	TRBD1	CAPGAGGTEAFF	TGTGCACCCGGGGCAGGGGGCACTGAAGCTTTCTTT
TRBV6-4	.	TRBJ2-3	TRBD2	CASSDSETSEGTDTQYF	TGTGCCAGCAGTGACTCGGAGACTAGCGAGGGCACAGATACGCAGTATTTT
TRBV6-6	.	TRBJ1-4	.	CASSYSYIQAHEKLFF	TGTGCCAGCAGTTACTCCTACATACAGGCCCATGAAAAACTGTTTTTT
TRBV13	.	TRBJ2-6	.	CASSLGGRRANVLTF	TGTGCCAGCAGCTTAGGGGGCCGACGGGCCAACGTCCTGACTTTC
TRBV11-3	.	TRBJ2-4	TRBD1	CASSATGTGNIQYF	TGTGCCAGCAGTGCCACCGGGACAGGGAACATTCAGTACTTC
TRBV6-5	.	TRBJ2-1	TRBD1	CASRPSGQGNNEQFF	TGTGCCAGCAGACCATCGGGACAGGGGAACAATGAGCAGTTCTTC
TRBV19	.	TRBJ2-1	TRBD2	CASSTNGLADYNEQFF	TGTGCCAGTAGTACTAATGGACTAGCAGACTACAATGAGCAGTTCTTC
TRBV5-1	.	TRBJ1-5	.	CASKLRGRGRDSNQPQHF	TGCGCCAGCAAGTTAAGAGGGAGGGGGAGAGATAGCAATCAGCCCCAGCATTTT
TRBV4-2	.	TRBJ1-5	.	CASSQDNGGSQHF	TGTGCCAGCAGCCAAGATAATGGGGGGTCCCAGCATTTT
TRBV6-6	.	TRBJ2-2	.	CASHIARDTGELFF	TGTGCCAGCCACATCGCGCGGGACACCGGGGAGCTGTTTTTT
TRBV18	.	TRBJ2-7	TRBD1	CASSPPTGDEQYF	TGTGCCAGCTCACCACCGACAGGGGACGAGCAGTACTTC